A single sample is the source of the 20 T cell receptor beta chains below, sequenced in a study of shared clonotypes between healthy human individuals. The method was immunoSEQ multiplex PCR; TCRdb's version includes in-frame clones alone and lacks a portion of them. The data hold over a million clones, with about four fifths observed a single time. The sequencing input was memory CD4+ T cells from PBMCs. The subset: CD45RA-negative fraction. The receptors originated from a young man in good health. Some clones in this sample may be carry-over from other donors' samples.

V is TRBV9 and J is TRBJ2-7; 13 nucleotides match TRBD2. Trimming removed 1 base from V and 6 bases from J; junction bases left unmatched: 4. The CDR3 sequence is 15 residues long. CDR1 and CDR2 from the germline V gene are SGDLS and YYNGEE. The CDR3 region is CASSVSGTSGTEQYF. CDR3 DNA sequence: TGTGCCAGCAGCGTATCAGGGACTAGCGGGACCGAGCAGTACTTC.

In DNA, the CDR3 is TGCGCCAGCAGCTGGCCGGACAGCCTAAACACTGAAGCTTTCTTT. This translates into CASSWPDSLNTEAFF. V is TRBV5-1 and J is TRBJ1-1; the D gene is possibly TRBD1 (6 bases). The V gene's germline CDR1 is SGHRS and CDR2 YFSETQ. V lost 3 bases to trimming and J lost 2 bases, with 14 bases between them. The CDR3 sequence is 15 residues long.

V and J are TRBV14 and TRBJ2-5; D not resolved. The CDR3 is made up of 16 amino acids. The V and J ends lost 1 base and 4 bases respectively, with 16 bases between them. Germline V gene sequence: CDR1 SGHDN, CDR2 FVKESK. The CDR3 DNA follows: TGTGCCAGCAGCCAAGCCAGGCTGGCCCTCGGAGAGACCCAGTACTTC. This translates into CASSQARLALGETQYF.

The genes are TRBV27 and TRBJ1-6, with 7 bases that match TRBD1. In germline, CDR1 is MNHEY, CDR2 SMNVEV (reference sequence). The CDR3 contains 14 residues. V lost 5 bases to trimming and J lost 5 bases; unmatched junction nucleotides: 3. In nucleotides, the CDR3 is TGTGCCAGCAGTCCTGGACAGGATAATTCACCCCTCCACTTT. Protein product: CASSPGQDNSPLHF.

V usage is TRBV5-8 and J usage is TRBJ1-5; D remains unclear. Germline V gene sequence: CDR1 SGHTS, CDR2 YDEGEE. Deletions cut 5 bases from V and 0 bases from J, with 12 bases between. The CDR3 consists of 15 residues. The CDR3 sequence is CASSYLVGSNQPQHF. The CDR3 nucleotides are TGTGCCAGCAGTTACCTCGTGGGTAGCAATCAGCCCCAGCATTTT.

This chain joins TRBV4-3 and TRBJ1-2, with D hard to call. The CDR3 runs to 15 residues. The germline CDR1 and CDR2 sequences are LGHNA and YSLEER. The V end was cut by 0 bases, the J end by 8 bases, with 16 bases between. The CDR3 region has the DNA TGCGCCAGCAGCCAAGATCTCGGCGGATCTTTAGGCTACACCTTC. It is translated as CASSQDLGGSLGYTF.

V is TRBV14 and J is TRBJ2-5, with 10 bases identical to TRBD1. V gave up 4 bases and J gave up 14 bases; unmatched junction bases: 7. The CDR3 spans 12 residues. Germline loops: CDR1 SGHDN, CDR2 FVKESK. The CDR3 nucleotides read TGTGCCAGCAGCCTATTGGGACAGGGGATTTACTTC. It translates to CASSLLGQGIYF.

CDR3 bases: TGCAGCGCCAGGTCGGAATATGGGACAGATACGCAGTATTTT. Its translation is CSARSEYGTDTQYF. The V and J genes are TRBV29-1 and TRBJ2-3; D is ambiguous. CDR3 length: 14 residues. The germline V gene encodes CDR1 SQVTM and CDR2 ANQGSEA. V dropped 7 bases and J dropped 3 bases, with 17 bases sitting between them.

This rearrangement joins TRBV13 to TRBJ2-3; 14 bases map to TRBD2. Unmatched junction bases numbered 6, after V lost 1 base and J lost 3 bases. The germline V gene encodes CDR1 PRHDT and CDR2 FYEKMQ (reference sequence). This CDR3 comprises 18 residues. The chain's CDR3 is CASSLEGTSGSGTDTQYF. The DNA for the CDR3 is TGTGCCAGCAGCTTAGAGGGGACTAGCGGGAGTGGTACAGATACGCAGTATTTT.

The CDR3 loop reads CASGTGGSREQYF. CDR3 nucleotide sequence: TGTGCCAGCGGTACGGGAGGGTCCCGCGAGCAGTACTTC. The V call is TRBV27, the J call TRBJ2-7; 8 bases match TRBD2. The V gene end was trimmed by 8 bases and the J gene end by 6 bases; junction bases not matched to a gene: 9. This CDR3 is 13 amino acids long. From germline, CDR1 is MNHEY and CDR2 SMNVEV (reference sequence).

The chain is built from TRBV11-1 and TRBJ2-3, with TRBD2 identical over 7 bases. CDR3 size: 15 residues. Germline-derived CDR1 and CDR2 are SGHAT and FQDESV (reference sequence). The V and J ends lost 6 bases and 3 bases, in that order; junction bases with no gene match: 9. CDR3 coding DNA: TGTGCCAGCAGGAAAAGGGCTAGCGGAACAGATACGCAGTATTTT. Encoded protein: CASRKRASGTDTQYF.

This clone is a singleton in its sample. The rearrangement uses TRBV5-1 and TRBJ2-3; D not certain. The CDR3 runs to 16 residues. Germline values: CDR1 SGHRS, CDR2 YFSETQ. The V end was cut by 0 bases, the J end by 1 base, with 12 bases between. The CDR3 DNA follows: TGCGCCAGCAGCTTGGCCTCCGGCGGAGGCACAGATACGCAGTATTTT. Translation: CASSLASGGGTDTQYF. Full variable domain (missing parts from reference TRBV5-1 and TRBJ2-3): KAGVTQTPRYLIKTRGQQVTLSCSPISGHRSVSWYQQTPGQGLQFLFEYFSETQRNKGNFPGRFSGRQFSNSRSEMNVSTLELGDSALYLCASSLASGGGTDTQYFGPGTRLTVL.

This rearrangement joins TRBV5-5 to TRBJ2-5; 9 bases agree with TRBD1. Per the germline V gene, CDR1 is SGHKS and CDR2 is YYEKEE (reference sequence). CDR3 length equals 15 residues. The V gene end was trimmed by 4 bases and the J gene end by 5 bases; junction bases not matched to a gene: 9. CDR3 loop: CASSGGQGNGETQYF. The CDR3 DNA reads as TGTGCCAGCAGCGGGGGACAGGGTAATGGGGAGACCCAGTACTTC.

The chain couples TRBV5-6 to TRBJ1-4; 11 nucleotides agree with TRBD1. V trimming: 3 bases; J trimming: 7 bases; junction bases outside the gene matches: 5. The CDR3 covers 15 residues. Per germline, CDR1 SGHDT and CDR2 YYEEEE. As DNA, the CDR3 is TGTGCCAGCAGCTCCAGGACAGGGGGCGGTGAAAAACTGTTTTTT. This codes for CASSSRTGGGEKLFF. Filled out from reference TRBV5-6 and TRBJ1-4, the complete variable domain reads DAGVTQSPTHLIKTRGQQVTLRCSPKSGHDTVSWYQQALGQGPQFIFQYYEEEERQRGNFPDRFSGHQFPNYSSELNVNALLLGDSALYLCASSSRTGGGEKLFFGSGTQLSVL.

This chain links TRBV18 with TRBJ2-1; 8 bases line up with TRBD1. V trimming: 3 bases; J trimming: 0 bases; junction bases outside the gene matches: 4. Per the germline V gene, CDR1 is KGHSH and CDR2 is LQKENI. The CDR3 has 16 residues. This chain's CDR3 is CASSPPTGASYNEQFF. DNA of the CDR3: TGTGCCAGCTCACCCCCGACAGGGGCCTCCTACAATGAGCAGTTCTTC. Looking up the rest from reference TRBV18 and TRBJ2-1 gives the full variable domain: NAGVMQNPRHLVRRRGQEARLRCSPMKGHSHVYWYRQLPEEGLKFMVYLQKENIIDESGMPKERFSAEFPKEGPSILRIQQVVRGDSAAYFCASSPPTGASYNEQFFGPGTRLTVL.

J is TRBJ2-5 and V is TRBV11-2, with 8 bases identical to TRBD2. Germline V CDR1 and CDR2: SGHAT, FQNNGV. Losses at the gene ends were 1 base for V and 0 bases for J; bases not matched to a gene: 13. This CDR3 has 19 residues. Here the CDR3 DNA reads TGTGCCAGCAGCTTAGGTAGGAGCGGGAGAAGGTTGTACCAAGAGACCCAGTACTTC. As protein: CASSLGRSGRRLYQETQYF.

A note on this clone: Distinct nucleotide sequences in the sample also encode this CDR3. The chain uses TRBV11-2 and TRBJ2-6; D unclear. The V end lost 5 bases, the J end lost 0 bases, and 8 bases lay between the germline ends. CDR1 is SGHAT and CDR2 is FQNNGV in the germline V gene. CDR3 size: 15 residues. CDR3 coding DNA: TGTGCCAGCAGCCTAACCCCCTCTGGGGCCAACGTCCTGACTTTC. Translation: CASSLTPSGANVLTF.

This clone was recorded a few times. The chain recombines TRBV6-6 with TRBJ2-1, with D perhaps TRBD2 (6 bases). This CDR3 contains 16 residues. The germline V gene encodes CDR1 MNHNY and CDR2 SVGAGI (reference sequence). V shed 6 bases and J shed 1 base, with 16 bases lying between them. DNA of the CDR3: TGTGCCAGCAGATCTCTGGCCGGGGGATCCTACAATGAGCAGTTCTTC. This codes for CASRSLAGGSYNEQFF.

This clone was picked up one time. Written as DNA, the CDR3 is TGTGCCAGCAGCCGAGGGACTAGCGGGAGAGTCACCGGGGAGCTGTTTTTT. Protein sequence: CASSRGTSGRVTGELFF. This chain uses TRBV5-4 with TRBJ2-2; TRBD2 agrees at 14 bases. The CDR3 length is 17 residues. V dropped 4 bases and J dropped 4; count of bases not matched to a gene: 6. CDR1 is SGHNT, CDR2 YYREEE, per germline (reference sequence). Together with reference TRBV5-4 and TRBJ2-2, the CDR3 gives the full variable domain: ETGVTQSPTHLIKTRGQQVTLRCSSQSGHNTVSWYQQALGQGPQFIFQYYREEENGRGNFPPRFSGLQFPNYSSELNVNALELDDSALYLCASSRGTSGRVTGELFFGEGSRLTVL.

The CDR3 nucleotides are TGTGCCAGCAGTTACACACGGACAGGAAAGACTGAAGCTTTCTTT. Amino acid sequence: CASSYTRTGKTEAFF. V gene TRBV6-5 combines with J gene TRBJ1-1, with 7 bases lining up with TRBD1. V lost 2 bases, J lost 5 bases, and 8 bases stayed unmatched. CDR1 and CDR2 from the germline V gene are MNHEY and SVGAGI. The CDR3 consists of 15 residues.